Following are 20 T cell receptor beta chains from one sample sequenced in a study of CD8+ T cells in alopecia areata (dated by TCRdb to 2016 to 2018). The sample's time point label, in plain terms: around 24 weeks on oral tofacitinib. Explained via the paper, the treatment or condition label denotes: oral pan-JAK inhibitor, 5-10 mg twice daily. The method was the immunoSEQ multiplex PCR assay. RNA was extracted from all samples and reverse transcribed into cDNA, which served as template for TCR sequencing. Held by TCRdb, this immuneACCESS table contains in-frame sequences only and omits some clones. Under half of the omission traces to an unresolved V gene where checked; the cause of the rest is unknown. This sample gives under 200,000 clones in total; around three fifths of them show up just once. More than 13% of the sample goes to the ten largest clones. The sequenced sample was CD4+ T cells sorted from blood, obtained at week 24, from a patient treated with tofacitinib. The receptors here all came from a human donor with alopecia areata.

This clone has only a few counts. V usage is TRBV6-5 and J usage is TRBJ2-5, with a possible D match to TRBD1 (6 bases). The CDR3 spans 13 residues. The V and J ends lost 4 bases and 4 bases respectively, with 10 bases between them. Germline V lookup: CDR1 MNHEY, CDR2 SVGAGI. CDR3 sequence reads: CASSFGQLETQYF. The CDR3 DNA sequence: TGTGCCAGCAGTTTCGGACAGTTAGAGACCCAGTACTTC.

This chain uses TRBV4-1 with TRBJ1-1; D perhaps matches TRBD1 (5 bases). In germline, CDR1 is MGHRA, CDR2 YSYEKL. The CDR3 runs to 13 residues. The V and J ends lost 3 bases and 5 bases respectively, with 10 bases between them. CDR3 sequence: CASSHPRVTEAFF. In DNA form, the CDR3 reads TGCGCCAGCAGCCACCCCAGGGTGACTGAAGCTTTCTTT.

J is TRBJ2-3 and V is TRBV29-1; D not resolved. Germline V lookup: CDR1 SQVTM, CDR2 ANQGSEA. This CDR3 is 13 amino acids long. V gave up 4 bases and J gave up 4 bases, with 12 bases separating them. Here the CDR3 reads CSVVVQAPDTQYF. The CDR3 DNA is TGCAGCGTTGTGGTGCAGGCCCCAGATACGCAGTATTTT.

This chain joins TRBV5-6 and TRBJ2-3, with D unresolved. The CDR3 runs to 16 residues. V lost 3 bases, J lost 5 bases, and 19 bases lay in between. Germline CDR1 reads SGHDT; CDR2 reads YYEEEE. The CDR3, as DNA: TGTGCCAGCAGCTCGAGCTCAACTCCTTTCAGAGATACGCAGTATTTT. Translating it yields CASSSSSTPFRDTQYF.

The gene calls are TRBV10-3 and TRBJ2-7; tentative D call: TRBD1 (6 bases). This CDR3 is 14 amino acids long. Trimming took 6 bases from V and 5 from J, leaving 17 bases between them. CDR1 and CDR2 from the germline V gene are ENHRY and SYGVKD. The CDR3 protein is CAIRDTGTVHEQYF. The CDR3 DNA is TGTGCCATCAGGGATACAGGGACGGTTCACGAGCAGTACTTC.

The chain uses TRBV6-5 and TRBJ1-1, with 7 bases that match TRBD1. The CDR3 has 14 amino acids. The J segment lost 4 bases and the V segment lost 5 bases, leaving 7 bases of the junction unmatched. The germline V gene encodes CDR1 MNHEY and CDR2 SVGAGI. The chain's CDR3 is CASSNRQGGTEAFF. Here the CDR3 DNA reads TGTGCCAGCAGTAACAGACAGGGAGGCACTGAAGCTTTCTTT.

This rearrangement joins TRBV23-1 to TRBJ1-5, with no clear D. TRBV23-1 is an ORF for which the function is uncertain. V lost 2 bases to trimming and J lost 0 bases, with 11 bases between them. The CDR3 is made up of 16 amino acids. In DNA form, the CDR3 reads TGCGCCAGCAGTCAAGAGGGCTCTTATAGCAATCAGCCCCAGCATTTT. Its protein is CASSQEGSYSNQPQHF.

The chain recombines TRBV5-6 with TRBJ1-5, with 9 nucleotides matching TRBD1. The CDR3 extends over 16 amino acids. The germline CDR1 and CDR2 sequences are SGHDT and YYEEEE. V was pared by 2 bases and J by 3 bases, with 6 bases of the junction left unmatched. The CDR3 loop reads CASSLFRDRDNQPQHF. In DNA form, the CDR3 reads TGTGCCAGCAGCTTATTCCGGGACAGGGACAATCAGCCCCAGCATTTT.

This clone was seen just once. V gene TRBV7-9 combines with J gene TRBJ1-2; 10 bases are shared with TRBD1. This CDR3 comprises 13 residues. The junction had 6 bases not matched to a gene; V was cut back by 6 bases and J by 8 bases. Germline V gene lookup returns CDR1 SEHNR and CDR2 FQNEAQ (reference sequence). CDR3 sequence: CASSYGTGDGYTF. The CDR3 region has the DNA TGTGCCAGCAGTTACGGGACAGGGGACGGCTACACCTTC.

Only a few counts were recorded for this clone. V is TRBV5-1 and J is TRBJ2-3; the D gene is possibly TRBD2 (6 bases). Germline lookup yields CDR1 SGHRS and CDR2 YFSETQ. The V and J ends lost 4 bases and 5 bases respectively, with 14 bases between them. The CDR3 extends over 14 amino acids. DNA of the CDR3: TGCGCCAGCAGCCCGTTGGAGGGCGGAGATACGCAGTATTTT. Its translation is CASSPLEGGDTQYF.

The chain links TRBV5-1 to TRBJ2-3, with D unresolved. CDR1 and CDR2 (germline): SGHRS, YFSETQ. CDR3 length: 15 amino acids. With 1 base removed from V and 0 bases from J, the gap between germline ends came to 9 bases. The CDR3 DNA follows: TGCGCCAGCAGCTTGTTCGGAGCTAGCACAGATACGCAGTATTTT. Protein: CASSLFGASTDTQYF.

The V gene is TRBV29-1, the J gene TRBJ2-4; maybe TRBD1 (5 bases). The CDR3 runs to 13 residues. CDR1 is SQVTM, CDR2 ANQGSEA, per germline. Deletions cut 1 base from V and 7 bases from J, with 11 bases between. The CDR3 region is CSVEVARANIQYF. In DNA form, the CDR3 reads TGCAGCGTTGAAGTGGCCAGGGCCAACATTCAGTACTTC.

This clone has just a few counts. V is TRBV6-5 and J is TRBJ1-6; 7 nucleotides align to TRBD1. Per the germline V gene, CDR1 is MNHEY and CDR2 is SVGAGI. The V and J ends lost 9 bases and 4 bases, in that order; junction bases with no gene match: 3. This CDR3 spans 13 amino acids. Written as DNA, the CDR3 is TGTGCCAGTTCACAGGGGTATAATTCACCCCTCCACTTT. Its translation is CASSQGYNSPLHF.

The chain employs TRBV5-1 and TRBJ2-7; weak D call: TRBD1 (6 bases). Between the trimmed V and J ends, which lost 4 bases and 0 bases, there was a span of 11 bases. Germline CDR1 and CDR2: SGHRS and YFSETQ. The CDR3 covers 14 residues. CDR3 DNA: TGCGCCAGCAGCGTAGGACAGCGCTCCTACGAGCAGTACTTC. Protein product: CASSVGQRSYEQYF.

CDR3 amino acids: CASSSRLGGQYF. The CDR3 region has the DNA TGTGCCAGCAGCTCAAGGCTAGGGGGGCAGTACTTC. The rearrangement uses TRBV7-9 and TRBJ2-7; TRBD1 is a possible D gene (6 bases). The V end was cut by 4 bases, the J end by 9 bases, with 13 bases between. The CDR3 contains 12 residues. CDR1 is SEHNR, CDR2 FQNEAQ, per germline (reference sequence).

The chain links TRBV7-6 to TRBJ2-3; 10 bases are shared with TRBD2. The germline V gene encodes CDR1 SGHVS and CDR2 FNYEAQ. After removal of 5 bases from V and 0 bases from J, the junction contained 23 bases not matched to a gene. The length of the CDR3 is 22 residues. The CDR3 DNA is TGTGCCAGCAGCCCGCGACAGCCCTCCCCTGGACTAGCGGCGCCCAGCACAGATACGCAGTATTTT. Residues: CASSPRQPSPGLAAPSTDTQYF.

This clone was counted a few times. CDR3 in DNA: TGTGCCAGCAGTCAAACCTCAGGGGCGGATGGCTACACCTTC. It translates to CASSQTSGADGYTF. The gene calls are TRBV28 and TRBJ1-2; D may be TRBD1 (6 bases). The CDR3 consists of 14 residues. Germline assignment: CDR1 MDHEN and CDR2 SYDVKM. Trimming left V 5 bases short and J 6 bases short, with 16 bases between.

The chain joins TRBV30 to TRBJ2-7; D gene ambiguous. The V end lost 5 bases, the J end lost 0 bases, and 14 bases lay between the germline ends. CDR1 and CDR2 (germline): GTSNPN, SVGIG (reference sequence). The CDR3 sequence is 14 residues long. The CDR3 reads CAWDLSGISYEQYF. The CDR3 DNA is TGTGCCTGGGACCTCTCAGGCATCTCCTACGAGCAGTACTTC. Filled out from reference TRBV30 and TRBJ2-7, the complete variable domain reads SQTIHQWPATLVQPVGSPLSLECTVEGTSNPNLYWYRQAAGRGLQLLFYSVGIGQISSEVPQNLSASRPQDRQFILSSKKLLLSDSGFYLCAWDLSGISYEQYFGPGTRLTVT.

J is TRBJ2-3 and V is TRBV15, with 8 bases lining up with TRBD1. The CDR3 length is 15 residues. Germline values: CDR1 LNHNV, CDR2 YYDKDF (reference sequence). V lost 1 base to trimming and J lost 2 bases; unmatched junction nucleotides: 2. The CDR3, as DNA: TGTGCCACCAGCAGAGGACAGGGGAACACAGATACGCAGTATTTT. It translates to CATSRGQGNTDTQYF.

On this clone: This CDR3 is also generated by other DNA sequences in the sample. This chain uses TRBV29-1 with TRBJ1-1, with no clear D. This CDR3 is 11 amino acids long. From germline, CDR1 is SQVTM and CDR2 ANQGSEA. Trimming took off 7 bases at V and 0 bases at J, with 6 bases between the two ends. CDR3 loop: CSAQMNTEAFF. CDR3 in DNA: TGCAGCGCACAGATGAACACTGAAGCTTTCTTT.